This passage covers 32 T cell receptor beta chains from one sample sequenced in a study of blood T cell repertoires in COVID-19. Data came from immunoSEQ multiplex PCR; TCRdb stores just in-frame clones and leaves some out. Here the sample spans 350,000 to 500,000 clones, approximately 90% being singletons. Input material: PBMCs or T cells enriched from blood (not recorded which). The receptors here all came from a young woman who had been exposed to COVID-19.

V gene TRBV18 combines with J gene TRBJ1-4; 9 bases agree with TRBD1. In germline, CDR1 is KGHSH, CDR2 LQKENI. Losses at the gene ends were 3 bases for V and 12 bases for J; bases not matched to a gene: 8. The CDR3 loop spans 14 amino acids. The CDR3 region has the DNA TGTGCCAGCTCACCGCGATTAGACAGGGGGGAACTGTTTTTT. The encoded protein is CASSPRLDRGELFF.

V usage is TRBV19 and J usage is TRBJ2-5; 7 bases line up with TRBD1. The V gene end was trimmed by 10 bases and the J gene end by 2 bases; junction bases not matched to a gene: 10. The CDR3 has 14 residues. The germline gives CDR1 LNHDA, CDR2 SQIVND (reference sequence). As DNA, the CDR3 is TGTGCCACCTCAGGACAGGTTGGACAAGAGACCCAGTACTTC. It yields the protein CATSGQVGQETQYF.

The rearrangement links TRBV28 to TRBJ1-1; 8 nucleotides align to TRBD1. The germline gives CDR1 MDHEN, CDR2 SYDVKM. This CDR3 has 14 residues. Losses at the gene ends were 5 bases for V and 4 bases for J; bases not matched to a gene: 6. The CDR3 DNA is TGTGCCAGCAGTCCGGGGGACAGGACCACTGAAGCTTTCTTT. As protein: CASSPGDRTTEAFF.

The chain has TRBV19 and TRBJ1-5, with D hard to call. Germline V gene lookup returns CDR1 LNHDA and CDR2 SQIVND (reference sequence). V shed 10 bases and J shed 0 bases, with 22 bases lying between them. This CDR3 has 17 residues. The CDR3 spells CATGSDPYVYSNQPQHF. The CDR3 DNA reads TGTGCCACCGGGTCTGACCCGTATGTTTATAGCAATCAGCCCCAGCATTTT.

This clone was observed a single time. This rearrangement joins TRBV28 to TRBJ2-7; 7 nucleotides align to TRBD2. CDR1 is MDHEN, CDR2 SYDVKM, per germline. This CDR3 contains 14 residues. J gave up 2 bases and V 4 bases, and 5 bases lay outside the gene matches. CDR3 DNA sequence: TGTGCCAGCAGTTATGGGGGGGGACCCTACGAGCAGTACTTC. It encodes CASSYGGGPYEQYF.

The chain is built from TRBV4-3 and TRBJ2-6; perhaps TRBD1 as D (5 bases). V lost 1 base to trimming and J lost 1 base, with 8 bases between them. Germline values: CDR1 LGHNA, CDR2 YSLEER. The CDR3 has 16 amino acids. In DNA form, the CDR3 reads TGCGCCAGCAGCCAAGTCCAGGGTTCTGGGGCCAACGTCCTGACTTTC. As protein: CASSQVQGSGANVLTF.

This clone was seen a few times. This chain connects TRBV9 to TRBJ2-1, with D maybe TRBD2 (5 bases). Germline V gene lookup returns CDR1 SGDLS and CDR2 YYNGEE. This CDR3 is 14 amino acids long. Trimming cost V 0 bases and J 9 bases, with 13 bases left between them. Here the CDR3 DNA reads TGTGCCAGCAGCGTAGAGGACTTGCCTGGTGAGCAGTTCTTC. Translated: CASSVEDLPGEQFF.

V usage is TRBV7-6 and J usage is TRBJ2-7; D gene ambiguous. The CDR3 has 16 amino acids. The V end was cut by 2 bases, the J end by 0 bases, with 14 bases between. Germline V gene data show CDR1 as SGHVS and CDR2 as FNYEAQ. The CDR3 here is CASSLHQQTSSYEQYF. DNA for the CDR3: TGTGCCAGCAGCTTACACCAACAGACGAGCTCCTACGAGCAGTACTTC.

The chain is built from TRBV13 and TRBJ2-2, with 7 nucleotides matching TRBD2. Germline CDR1 reads PRHDT; CDR2 reads FYEKMQ (reference sequence). The CDR3 has 16 residues. Trimming cost V 3 bases and J 1 base; bases outside gene matches: 5. The CDR3 DNA follows: TGTGCCAGCAGCTTTGGACTAGGTGTGAACACCGGGGAGCTGTTTTTT. Translated, it gives CASSFGLGVNTGELFF. The variable domain in full, completed from reference TRBV13 and TRBJ2-2, reads AAGVIQSPRHLIKEKRETATLKCYPIPRHDTVYWYQQGPGQDPQFLISFYEKMQSDKGSIPDRFSAQQFSDYHSELNMSSLELGDSALYFCASSFGLGVNTGELFFGEGSRLTVL.

The chain uses TRBV7-2 and TRBJ2-3; D unresolved. Germline values: CDR1 SGHTA, CDR2 FQGNSA. V lost 4 bases and J lost 14, with 16 bases in between. The CDR3 spans 12 residues. The CDR3 spells CASSSLAAQRYF. In nucleotides, the CDR3 is TGTGCCAGCAGCTCTTTAGCAGCCCAGCGGTATTTT.

The genes are TRBV3-1 (or the pseudogene TRBV3-2) and TRBJ2-7; 7 nucleotides align to TRBD1. Germline CDR1 LGHDT, CDR2 YNNKEL (reference sequence). The J segment lost 0 bases and the V segment lost 5 bases, leaving 13 bases of the junction unmatched. This CDR3 spans 17 amino acids. The CDR3 loop reads CASSAQTDDRASYEQYF. CDR3 in DNA: TGTGCCAGCAGCGCCCAAACGGACGACAGGGCCTCCTACGAGCAGTACTTC.

The chain employs TRBV27 and TRBJ2-7; tentatively, D is TRBD2 (6 bases). There are 14 residues in the CDR3. Per germline, CDR1 MNHEY and CDR2 SMNVEV (reference sequence). The V and J ends lost 3 bases and 0 bases respectively, with 9 bases between them. The CDR3 coding sequence is TGTGCCAGCAGTTTTAGCGGATACTCCTACGAGCAGTACTTC. Translation gives CASSFSGYSYEQYF.

J is TRBJ2-3 and V is TRBV5-1; 8 bases map to TRBD1. V trimming: 3 bases; J trimming: 4 bases; junction bases outside the gene matches: 10. The CDR3 loop spans 16 amino acids. Germline loops: CDR1 SGHRS, CDR2 YFSETQ. DNA of the CDR3: TGCGCCAGCAGCTCAACATCAGGGGGCCCCGCAGATACGCAGTATTTT. Protein product: CASSSTSGGPADTQYF.

This chain links TRBV5-4 with TRBJ2-3, with 7 bases aligning to TRBD1. The CDR3 loop spans 16 amino acids. From germline, CDR1 is SGHNT and CDR2 YYREEE (reference sequence). J gave up 1 base and V 4 bases, and 9 bases lay outside the gene matches. The DNA of the CDR3 is TGTGCCAGCAGCCCAGCCACAGGGGAAGGCACAGATACGCAGTATTTT. This encodes CASSPATGEGTDTQYF.

The J gene is TRBJ2-7, the V gene TRBV4-1; TRBD1 aligns across 9 bases. Germline CDR1 and CDR2: MGHRA and YSYEKL. The CDR3 runs to 17 residues. After removal of 0 bases from V and 0 bases from J, the junction contained 6 bases not matched to a gene. The CDR3 sequence: CASSQEERTGASYEQYF. The CDR3, as DNA: TGCGCCAGCAGCCAAGAGGAAAGGACAGGGGCCTCCTACGAGCAGTACTTC.

This clone was seen a single time. The chain combines TRBV13 with TRBJ2-3; TRBD1 matches at 7 bases. V was clipped by 2 bases and J by 4 bases; unmatched bases: 9. Looked up from germline, CDR1 is PRHDT and CDR2 is FYEKMQ (reference sequence). This CDR3 has 16 residues. CDR3 nucleotide sequence: TGTGCCAGCAGCTTAAGGTTTACAGGGGTGGCAGATACGCAGTATTTT. It specifies CASSLRFTGVADTQYF.

The rearrangement uses TRBV30 and TRBJ1-1; no clear D gene. This CDR3 has 13 amino acids. V gave up 2 bases and J gave up 3 bases, with 10 bases separating them. Germline CDR1 and CDR2: GTSNPN and SVGIG (reference sequence). In DNA, the CDR3 is TGTGCCTGGAGTCGGGGAAGGGACACTGAAGCTTTCTTT. Amino acids: CAWSRGRDTEAFF.

This clone was observed a few times. The chain has TRBV5-6 and TRBJ1-2; TRBD1 aligns across 8 bases. The CDR3 totals 12 residues. Trimming cost V 7 bases and J 7 bases; bases outside gene matches: 6. In germline, CDR1 is SGHDT, CDR2 YYEEEE. The CDR3 sequence: CASWTGFGGYTF. In DNA form, the CDR3 reads TGTGCCAGCTGGACAGGGTTCGGTGGCTACACCTTC.

About this clone itself: The sample holds other DNA sequences that translate to the same CDR3. V gene TRBV4-3 combines with J gene TRBJ2-7, with TRBD2 identical over 9 bases. Germline V gene sequence: CDR1 LGHNA, CDR2 YSLEER. The CDR3 contains 15 residues. Germline trimming cut 1 base from V and 3 bases from J; bases unmatched to any gene: 4. This CDR3 is CASSQGLAGYYEQYF. The CDR3 DNA is TGCGCCAGCAGCCAAGGTCTAGCGGGGTACTACGAGCAGTACTTC.

This clone has just a few counts. The gene calls are TRBV3-1 (or the pseudogene TRBV3-2) and TRBJ2-1, with TRBD1 matching 8 bases. The CDR3 is made up of 19 amino acids. Trimming cost V 5 bases and J 5 bases; bases outside gene matches: 20. Germline values: CDR1 LGHDT, CDR2 YNNKEL (reference sequence). The DNA for the CDR3 is TGTGCCAGCAGCGAAGCAAGGTGGGCGGGGACAGGAAGAGACAATGAGCAGTTCTTC. It codes for CASSEARWAGTGRDNEQFF.

There are a few counts of this clone. V usage is TRBV28 and J usage is TRBJ2-7; 7 positions agree with TRBD1. This CDR3 spans 12 amino acids. V trimming: 6 bases; J trimming: 6 bases; junction bases outside the gene matches: 5. Germline CDR1 and CDR2: MDHEN and SYDVKM. The CDR3 bases are TGTGCCAGCAGGATACAGGGGTCCGAGCAGTACTTC. It yields the protein CASRIQGSEQYF.

This clone was detected only once. This chain uses TRBV2 with TRBJ1-1; no clear D. This CDR3 has 10 amino acids. Germline CDR1 SNHLY, CDR2 FYNNEI. Trimming took 6 bases from V and 6 from J, leaving 5 bases between them. The CDR3 reads CASSQSEAFF. The CDR3 nucleotides read TGTGCCAGCAGCCAGTCTGAAGCTTTCTTT.

The chain couples TRBV5-1 to TRBJ1-2; D call uncertain. V was clipped by 8 bases and J by 0 bases, with 17 bases between them. The CDR3 runs 15 residues. Per germline, CDR1 SGHRS and CDR2 YFSETQ. CDR3 region: CARAGPGRANYGYTF. The CDR3 DNA sequence: TGCGCCAGAGCCGGGCCGGGGAGAGCTAACTATGGCTACACCTTC.

This clone was picked up one time. The J gene is TRBJ1-4, the V gene TRBV6-2 or TRBV6-3; 7 bases match TRBD1. The ends lost 5 bases at V and 8 bases at J; junction bases unmatched: 8. Germline V gives CDR1 MNHEY, CDR2 SVGEGT. This CDR3 region has 14 residues. CDR3 bases: TGTGCCAGCAGTAAACGGACAGGAGGGGAAAAACTGTTTTTT. The encoded protein is CASSKRTGGEKLFF.

V gene TRBV7-8 combines with J gene TRBJ1-1; tentative D call: TRBD1 (5 bases). Germline V gene data show CDR1 as SGHVS and CDR2 as FQNEAQ. The CDR3 sequence is 15 residues long. With 5 bases removed from V and 1 base from J, the gap between germline ends came to 14 bases. This chain's CDR3 is CASSPMDNPNTEAFF. In nucleotides, the CDR3 is TGTGCCAGCAGCCCGATGGACAACCCGAACACTGAAGCTTTCTTT.

The CDR3 is CASSLNGLTQYF. The DNA of the CDR3 is TGCGCCAGCAGTCTGAACGGGTTAACGCAGTATTTT. The chain combines TRBV4-1 with TRBJ2-3; D is uncertain. CDR3 length: 12 amino acids. V lost 6 bases, J lost 9 bases, and 13 bases lay in between. CDR1 and CDR2 (germline): MGHRA, YSYEKL.

The chain uses TRBV18 and TRBJ1-5; D gene ambiguous. Germline CDR1 KGHSH, CDR2 LQKENI. The CDR3 extends over 15 amino acids. V lost 3 bases, J lost 1 base, and 10 bases lay in between. CDR3 sequence reads: CASSPLTPSNQPQHF. In nucleotides, the CDR3 is TGTGCCAGCTCACCCCTGACACCGAGCAATCAGCCCCAGCATTTT.

The chain links TRBV5-4 to TRBJ1-4; D is perhaps TRBD1 (6 bases). The CDR3 consists of 14 residues. V lost 4 bases to trimming and J lost 1 base, with 8 bases between them. Germline-derived CDR1 and CDR2 are SGHNT and YYREEE (reference sequence). The CDR3 region is CASSMDRTNEKLFF. The DNA for the CDR3 is TGTGCCAGCAGCATGGACAGAACTAATGAAAAACTGTTTTTT. Full variable domain (rest looked up from reference TRBV5-4 and TRBJ1-4): ETGVTQSPTHLIKTRGQQVTLRCSSQSGHNTVSWYQQALGQGPQFIFQYYREEENGRGNFPPRFSGLQFPNYSSELNVNALELDDSALYLCASSMDRTNEKLFFGSGTQLSVL.

The chain joins TRBV6-2 or TRBV6-3 to TRBJ1-1; tentatively, D is TRBD1 (5 bases). The CDR3 consists of 13 residues. V was cut by 4 bases and J by 5 bases, with 11 bases left in between. CDR1 and CDR2 (germline): MNHEY, SVGEGT. CDR3 bases: TGTGCCAGCAGTTTCCCCGGGGGGACTGAAGCTTTCTTT. It translates to CASSFPGGTEAFF.

The chain is built from TRBV7-9 and TRBJ2-5; 9 bases are shared with TRBD1. Germline V CDR1 and CDR2: SEHNR, FQNEAQ (reference sequence). The CDR3 sequence is 15 residues long. J was trimmed by 4 bases and V by 3 bases; bases with no gene match: 6. The CDR3 spells CASSLATGGGETQYF. CDR3 nucleotides: TGTGCCAGCAGCTTGGCTACAGGGGGCGGAGAGACCCAGTACTTC.

The chain uses TRBV7-2 and TRBJ1-4, with TRBD1 matching over 9 bases. There are 17 residues in the CDR3. Germline CDR1 and CDR2: SGHTA and FQGNSA. The V segment lost 1 base and the J segment 2 bases; nucleotides outside the gene matches: 5. The DNA for the CDR3 is TGTGCCAGCAGCTTAGTTACAGGGGGCTGGACTAATGAAAAACTGTTTTTT. Translation: CASSLVTGGWTNEKLFF.

The rearrangement uses TRBV11-2 and TRBJ2-7; tentatively, D is TRBD2 (5 bases). V lost 6 bases to trimming and J lost 7 bases, with 16 bases between them. This CDR3 is built from 13 residues. The germline gives CDR1 SGHAT, CDR2 FQNNGV. DNA for the CDR3: TGTGCCAGCAGATTAACGGCGGGCCAGGAGCAGTACTTC. Translated: CASRLTAGQEQYF.